This T cell receptor (beta chain) was profiled in a study of monozygotic twins with cystic fibrosis. Study context: Library input was 2.5 to 3 micrograms of fragmented DNA, with roughly 15 PCR cycles.

Notes on this clone: No DNA is shown, since the ends of the CDR3 on it are uncertain; the CDR3 is the one TCRdb lists.

Data came from immunoSEQ multiplex PCR; TCRdb stores just in-frame clones and leaves some out. The table lists 20,000 to 30,000 clones, about 96% of them singletons, with 2.5% to 3% in the top ten. Per the germline V gene, CDR1 is MDHEN and CDR2 is SYDVKM. The CDR3 numbers 16 amino acids, ends counted. V is TRBV28 and J is TRBJ2-2; the table's D call, TRBD2, was not checked against the DNA. The specimen sequenced was blood. The sequence came from a girl aged 2-15 years with cystic fibrosis. The CDR3 loop reads CASSLGTGGWTGELFF.